These 8 T cell receptor beta chains were sequenced from one sample in a study of T cells in Graves' hyperthyroidism and ophthalmopathy. Amplified regions were TCR beta CDR3 sequences from RNA transcripts. Carried out on the TCR CDR3, a first-round RT-PCR used the HTBI primer set. Using its own MiXCR run on the multiplex PCR reads, TCRdb lists one record per CDR3 protein. The data show hundreds of thousands of distinct CDR3 sequences, with around 46% seen just once and 8.2% held by the top ten. Specimen: peripheral blood or thyroid tissue (not recorded which). All receptors derive from a woman under 30 with Graves' hyperthyroidism.

The genes are TRBV29-1 and TRBJ1-5; D gene ambiguous. V dropped 5 bases and J dropped 14 bases, with 16 bases sitting between them. The CDR3 sequence is 11 residues long. CDR1 and CDR2 from the germline V gene are SQVTM and ANQGSEA. This chain's CDR3 is CSVIGLEIKHF. DNA for the CDR3: TGCAGCGTTATCGGGCTGGAAATAAAGCATTTT.

Notes on this clonotype: This clone may be a read error of a much larger clone one base away. The chain recombines TRBV29-1 with TRBJ1-1; D not resolved. Per the germline V gene, CDR1 is SQVTM and CDR2 is ANQGSEA. The CDR3 runs to 13 residues. CDR3: CSVVEGLNTEASF. CDR3 in DNA: TGCAGCGTTGTAGAAGGGCTGAACACTGAAGCTTCCTTT.

This clonotype has a handful of counts. The chain is built from TRBV4-2 and TRBJ1-2; D unclear. Germline values: CDR1 LGHNA, CDR2 YNFKEQ. There are 15 residues in the CDR3. The ends were cut back, 0 bases at V and 8 bases at J, with 16 bases in the middle. The CDR3 coding sequence is TGTGCCAGCAGCCAAGAAGGGAGGATCAGGCCCGGCTACACCTTC. As protein: CASSQEGRIRPGYTF.

V gene TRBV6-1 combines with J gene TRBJ1-3, with no clear D. Per germline, CDR1 MNHNS and CDR2 SASEGT. The CDR3 runs 12 residues. V was pared by 5 bases and J by 7 bases, with 9 bases between. The CDR3 spells CASSIQWNTIYF. In DNA form, the CDR3 reads TGTGCCAGCAGTATTCAATGGAACACCATATATTTT.

The chain carries TRBV6-5 and TRBJ1-2; D ambiguous. V was clipped by 5 bases and J by 3 bases, with 13 bases between them. Germline V gene sequence: CDR1 MNHEY, CDR2 SVGAGI. CDR3 length: 14 amino acids. The CDR3 DNA reads as TGTGCCAGCAGTACTTTGGGCCAGGACTATGGCTACACCTTC. Translated: CASSTLGQDYGYTF.

The chain is built from TRBV25-1 and TRBJ1-2; no clear D gene. The CDR3 runs to 13 residues. CDR1 is MGHDK, CDR2 SYGVNS, per germline. CDR3 sequence: CDREPGLMGGYTF. Here the CDR3 DNA reads TGTGACCGTGAGCCGGGCCTCATGGGTGGCTACACCTTC.

J is TRBJ2-5 and V is TRBV7-9, with TRBD2 identical over 11 bases. The V segment lost 5 bases and the J segment 11 bases; nucleotides outside the gene matches: 13. This CDR3 contains 15 residues. Germline V gives CDR1 SEHNR, CDR2 FQNEAQ (reference sequence). The CDR3 nucleotides are TGTGCCAGCAGCACTAGCGGGAGCGCCTACAATGAGCAGTACTTC. Protein product: CASSTSGSAYNEQYF.

The chain combines TRBV10-3 with TRBJ2-5; D might be TRBD1 (6 bases). Looked up from germline, CDR1 is ENHRY and CDR2 is SYGVKD. This CDR3 contains 14 residues. V lost 5 bases and J lost 2, with 12 bases in between. This CDR3 reads CAISRDIEQETQYF. The CDR3 nucleotides read TGTGCCATCAGTAGGGACATCGAACAAGAGACCCAGTACTTC.